This T cell receptor (beta chain) originates from a study of shared T cell receptors in the human thymus (dated by TCRdb to 2020 to 2022). Concerning the study at large: The study investigated the way shared, self-reactive T-cell receptor alpha chains are produced in the human thymus.

About this clone: Its antigen is unknown. Per-nucleotide qualities are absent, and no much larger clonotype sits a single base away.

The library was prepared using the immunoSEQ multiplex PCR assay. The table was pulled from immuneACCESS by TCRdb, which kept in-frame rearrangements only. Such tables lose some clones; where checked, under half of the loss comes from unresolved V genes, and the rest has no known cause. The table for this sample lists approximately 490,000 clones; around 78% of them were counted only once. More than 0.01% of the sample belongs to the ten largest clones. CDR1 and CDR2 are read off the germline V gene as ENHRY and SYGVKD. From cysteine to phenylalanine, the CDR3 is 15 amino acids long. Solely the CDR3 DNA is kept, with 45 bases framed from the first base. The V end loses 10 bases and the J end loses 5 bases, and a stretch of 24 bases separates them. These data also formed part of another study, on human thymus T cells. The second study reports: The donors were immunologically healthy infants in Finland who had open corrective cardiac surgery for congenital heart defects. The thymus tissue came from surgical resects taken out during corrective cardiac surgery. Both the thymic and the peripheral blood repertoires appeared to show biased V and J gene segment usage. The related research reported highly overlapping thymic TCR repertoires among unrelated individuals. TCR alpha and beta repertoires from fewer than ten infant thymus samples and four related peripheral blood samples were characterized in the study. The cohort included about six male and two female infants, with donor ages spanning 7 to 244 days. Thymocytes were mechanically released from the tissue and were stored as pellets of about 9.5-31 million cells at -70 degrees C. Genomic DNA was extracted from frozen cell pellets with a QIAsymphony instrument. TCRB and TCRAD loci were amplified from a standardized quantity of quality-controlled genomic DNA using the immunoSEQ multiplex PCR assay. The V(D)J region was spanned by amplicons of a length sufficient to cover the CDR3 and to identify V and J genes. The commercial immunoSEQ service was used to sequence amplicons on an Illumina platform. Primer bias and sequencing errors were corrected using previously described methods, and TCRAD and TCRB definitions followed the IMGT database. Repertoires were analysed with immunoSEQ Analyzer 3.0 and VDJTools, covering basic statistics, V/J segment usage, diversity estimates, rarefaction and pairwise overlap. Diversity was estimated with Chao1, ChaoE, Efron-Thisted, Shannon and inverse Simpson indices, and also on datasets down-sampled to the smallest sample. Repertoire overlap was assessed by strict matching of CDR3 nucleotide sequence, V gene and J gene, and clustering was done by Jaccard-based multidimensional scaling. Thymus samples yielded on average roughly 840,000 unique TCRB clonotypes, compared with around 79,000 from blood samples.

Sequenced material: thymocytes. The TCR originated in a boy under three years old with a congenital heart defect. Donor details come from another sample of the same person, matched by shared clones. The rearranged chain carries TRBV10-3 and TRBJ2-7; 6 matching bases give a weak D call of TRBD2. The bases are TGTGCCACCCTGACCAGACAATCGGGAGTGGACGAGCAGTACTTC. This translates into CATLTRQSGVDEQYF.